This T cell receptor beta chain is drawn from a study of spatial heterogeneity in lung cancer (dated by TCRdb to the late 2010s). For context, the study as a whole: More beta-chain than alpha-chain transcripts were consistently detected, likely reflecting higher beta-chain transcript abundance. In non-small cell lung cancer, the study quantitatively compared TCR alpha and beta repertoires across several tumor regions, matched nontumor lung, and blood. In the raw uncorrected reads, each unique combination of TCR and UMI appeared more than ten times on average. The study linked features of the TCR repertoire to counts of nonsynonymous mutations, which were determined by whole-exome sequencing of tumor tissue. Both alpha and beta chains were TCR-sequenced in approximately 220 tumor regions, approximately 67 matched nontumor lung samples and around 54 PBMC samples obtained at surgery.

The library came from 5' RACE. The instrument was a NextSeq 500. To allow correction of PCR and sequencing errors, the TCR library protocol tagged every TCR cDNA molecule with a unique molecular identifier. As for the original processing: Decombinator tools were used for TCR identification, UMI-based error correction and CDR3 extraction. Expanded TCRs were defined as those above a frequency of 2 per 1,000, corresponding to the top 1% of the tumor frequency distribution. Rényi diversity was computed with the R vegan package after subsampling each repertoire 100 times to 5,000 TCRs. CDR3 similarity networks were built from amino acid triplet string-kernel similarity, with CDR3s being connected when pairwise similarity was above 0.82. TCRdb reprocessed the public reads (quality trimming at Q25 with fastp, clone calling with MiXCR) and kept in-frame beta chains. Rows merge per CDR3 protein into single entries with the most common DNA and genes. These V and J calls rely on TCRdb rather than the paper's analysis. The sample table records about 6,900 distinct CDR3 sequences; less than 5% of these occur just once. 20% to 25% of the sample comes from the top ten.

Based on its abundance in the sample, this clonotype is medium-sized (0.01 to 0.1%). This clone's antigen is unknown. No per-base quality is available; no much larger clone lies one base away. This beta chain is a stray sequence in a library constructed for alpha chains; its clone size is not meaningful. The study at large found these results: Additional single-cell paired TCR alpha and beta sequencing was considered necessary to confirm, at a functional level, the hypothesis that regional TCRs recognize regional mutations.

The time point label corresponds to: sample taken at primary tumor resection. Without any cell sorting, TCR sequencing was performed on whole RNA extracted either from tumor and nontumor lung tissue or from cryopreserved PBMC samples. Samples were obtained from over 70 patients with early-stage, untreated non-small cell lung cancer from the lung TRACERx cohort. Only patients for whom sufficient RNA was available from at least two tumor regions were selected for TCR sequencing. Before being selected, tumor and adjacent nontumor lung specimens were reviewed by a lung pathologist. This TCR was sampled from a female donor with early-stage non-small cell lung cancer. Sequenced here: normal lung tissue next to the tumor, sampled at surgery.

The sequence in DNA is TGCGCCAGCAGCACGACAGGGATGGGGACCGGGGAGCTGTTTTTT. It specifies CASSTTGMGTGELFF. The rearranged segments are TRBV5-1 and TRBJ2-2, with 7 central nucleotides matching TRBD1. V trim: 4 bases; J trim: 5 bases; unmatched bases: 8. The germline V gene gives CDR1 as SGHRS and CDR2 as YFSETQ. The cysteine opens and the phenylalanine closes a CDR3 of 15 amino acids. The DNA shown is the 45-base CDR3, in frame from base 1.